This T cell receptor beta chain derives from a study of beta chain features in type 1 diabetes. Regarding the study as a whole: Patients' naive, central memory and Treg TCRB repertoires seemed closer to one another than those of healthy donors. TCRB CDR3s from Type 1 diabetes patients were moderately but significantly shorter in all four CD4+ subsets. A definitive answer on HLA type influencing TCRB rearrangement was not reached here. When VDJ junctions were examined, type 1 diabetes patients showed fewer insertions and more deletions.

This clone was recorded a few times. Its specificity is not known. The isolated RNA, all of it, was reverse transcribed, so expressed TCRB transcripts were what got sequenced. Mean read depth for naive, central memory and regulatory T cell samples was several million reads. Here immunoSEQ multiplex PCR was the method, and the copy in TCRdb shows in-frame clones only, minus some. This table holds nearly 350,000 clones, approximately 9.7% found once. Trimming cost V 4 bases and J 9 bases, with 16 bases left between them. Germline lookup yields CDR1 SGHTA and CDR2 FQGNSA. The CDR3 has 15 residues. Specimen: central memory CD4+ T cells from blood. The chain has TRBV7-2 and TRBJ1-6, with D uncertain. The receptor comes from a young man with type 1 diabetes. The CDR3 protein is CASSSTRSKGSPLHF. CDR3 DNA: TGTGCCAGCAGCTCAACTCGCAGCAAAGGTTCACCCCTCCACTTT.